This T cell receptor beta chain was profiled in a study of blood T cell repertoires in COVID-19 (dated by TCRdb to 2018 to 2021). Study-wide context: Samples covering the acute and convalescent phases of COVID-19 were provided by collaborators in the United States, Italy and Spain. The material from the prospective study consisted of cDNA or gDNA derived from T cells, B-cell-depleted T cells, or PBMCs. Deeply sampled blood TCRbeta repertoires from subjects exposed to, actively infected with, or recovered from COVID-19 were included in the dataset. The repertoires were released in a freely available public database intended as a resource for research on the immune response to SARS-CoV-2. The samples were drawn from the first 160 participants of the ongoing ImmuneRACE study and from roughly 1,300 subjects provided by 6 global collaborators. The sample metadata nearly always contained a de-identified subject ID, COVID-19 status, age in years and sex. Where HLA class I and class II types were available, the types were taken from metadata supplied by the sample provider, not from assay-based typing. Beyond this particular receptor, the publication reports: The amount of clinical and demographic metadata varied by source and participant and was provided uncurated.

Clipping removes 1 base from V and 8 bases from J, with 7 as the unmatched junction base count. Taken from the germline V gene, the CDR1 and CDR2 loops are MNHNS and SASEGT. From the cysteine through the phenylalanine, the CDR3 covers 15 amino acids. The DNA shown is the 45-base CDR3, in frame from base 1. TCRbeta CDR3 regions were amplified from genomic DNA by means of the immunoSEQ Assay, a bias-controlled multiplex PCR. Concerning the study's data processing: Within the assay, amplification of reference gene primers was used to estimate how many nucleated cells each sample contained. To quantify the absolute abundance of each unique TCRbeta CDR3 rearrangement, sequence reads were collapsed and filtered. For each sample, productive Simpson clonality was calculated as the square root of Simpson's diversity index over productive rearrangements. TCRdb retrieved this table from immuneACCESS and kept in-frame rearrangements only. Not all clones are present; in checked studies, unresolved V genes account for under half, and no reason is known for the remainder. The DNA was the basis for D and trimming; V, J and clone size are from that table. This sample lists tens of thousands of clones; approximately 89% were detected once. The ten top clones hold 1.5% to 2.5% of the sample.

The collaborating institutions used their own protocols to collect whole blood in K2EDTA tubes. For TCRbeta analysis, collaborators shipped samples as frozen whole blood, isolated PBMCs, or DNA extracted from either of those sample types. Concerning this clone: Its target antigen remains unknown. No base quality information exists; no much larger clone differs at one position.

Sequencing was done on a sample of peripheral blood. The receptor's source is a woman between 55 and 75 years old with acute or convalescent COVID-19. This chain joins TRBV6-1 to TRBJ2-1, with 8 bases in between that match TRBD2. The DNA sequence reads TGTGCCAGCAGTGAAGGAGCGGGGGTTATCTATGAGCAGTTCTTC. Its translation is CASSEGAGVIYEQFF.